This is a list of T cell receptor beta chains from one sample in a study of T-cell memory formation after mild COVID-19. Each CDR3 protein gets one entry after TCRdb re-called the 5' RACE reads with MiXCR. This sample has 550,000 to 600,000 distinct CDR3 sequences; 17% occur once, and the top ten carry around 7.8%. Sequencing was performed on PBMCs or a T cell subset sorted from them (not recorded which). The receptors were gathered from an adult woman who had mild COVID-19 (a few samples of this study predate the infection). Cell type and time point are not known. Each CDR3 is given with its conserved first and last residue.

v_call cdr3_aa
TRBV4-2 CASSQDVSGRVYNEQFF
TRBV5-1 CASSLEPPPGPRSTIYF
TRBV7-2 CASSFIGTNEQFF
TRBV5-1 CASSIRTGIRTGELFF
TRBV4-1 CASSRSGVETQYF
TRBV29-1 CSVDRDGGYGYTF
TRBV5-1 CASSTGQLTEAFF
TRBV5-1 CASSFPGQADEQYF
TRBV19 CASGGRVNTEAFF
TRBV19 CASRVFTEAFF
TRBV7-2 CASTQGGGRAGYEQYF
TRBV7-6 CASSLQEGSGNTIYF
TRBV7-8 CASSLGVIRGYEQYF
TRBV5-1 CASSLAMGTAYTGELFF
TRBV12-3/TRBV12-4 CASRSPGQYLQETQYF
TRBV5-8 CASSSGGGPTDTQYF
TRBV7-9 CASSPWTLTDTQYF
TRBV18 CASSPPSGQMDIQYF
TRBV7-9 CASTRAQGSYNEQFF
TRBV5-1 CASSPGGNIQYF
TRBV29-1 CSVVGGATSGNEQFF
TRBV7-2 CASSSYGQKETQYF
TRBV11-3 CASSLVALADTQYF
TRBV20-1 CSAKTSGLYNEQFF
TRBV4-2 CASSQDGAGLNTEAFF
TRBV25-1 CASSEQGAWDTQYF